This entry concerns a single T cell receptor (beta chain). Method: immunoSEQ multiplex PCR; TCRdb's copy keeps in-frame clones and lacks some. The table includes tens of thousands of clones, 60% to 80% detected once. This sample was included in a study of blood T cell repertoires in COVID-19. Germline V lookup: CDR1 LGHNA, CDR2 YSLEER. The CDR3 runs to 16 residues. The J segment lost 8 bases and the V segment lost 4 bases, leaving 12 bases of the junction unmatched. The chain combines TRBV4-3 with TRBJ2-3; TRBD2 agrees at 10 bases. The clonotype was recovered from a man in his sixties with acute or convalescent COVID-19. Sequencing was carried out using peripheral blood. CDR3 DNA: TGCGCCAGCAGCCGATTAGGGAGCGGGGGGGGGTCTACGCAGTATTTT. The encoded protein is CASSRLGSGGGSTQYF.